These T cell receptor beta chains were read from a single sample in a study of PD-1 blockade in classical Hodgkin lymphoma. Profiling relied on immunoSEQ multiplex PCR, and the TCRdb table lists in-frame clones only, not all of them. Of about 43,000 clones in the sample, roughly 72% were seen once. Source: peripheral blood mononuclear cells (PBMCs), taken before the second cycle of nivolumab. The receptors were sampled from a human donor with classical Hodgkin lymphoma. The CDR3 runs from the conserved cysteine through the conserved F or W. The D gene is left open where the match is weak. The size of a clone is reported for some rows only, either as once, few or many, or as a class for expanded clones.

j_call,d_call,clone_size,v_call,cdr3_nt,cdr3_aa
TRBJ2-5,NA,NA,TRBV21-1,TGTGCCAGCAGCAAAAGGAACAGCGTATCTCGGGTCTCTCCTCAAGAGACCCAGTACTTC,CASSKRNSVSRVSPQETQYF
TRBJ2-7,NA,NA,TRBV6-5,TGTGCCAGCAGTTACTCCCAGGGGGGAGGAGCCTACGAGCAGTACTTC,CASSYSQGGGAYEQYF
TRBJ2-3,NA,NA,TRBV6-6,TGTGCCAGCAGCCCCCCCGAGGGTACGCAGTATTTT,CASSPPEGTQYF
TRBJ1-4,NA,NA,TRBV7-6,TGTGCCAGCGGTGAAAATGAAAAACTGTTTTTT,CASGENEKLFF
TRBJ2-3,TRBD1,few,TRBV28,TGTGCCAGCAGTCAGACTTTTGGGACAGTAAGCCTATCCCTCACAGATACGCAGTATTTT,CASSQTFGTVSLSLTDTQYF
TRBJ2-2,NA,NA,TRBV7-8,TGTGCCAGCAGCGTGAGTTTGGTTTTCGGGACTCCGCGACGGACGAACACCGGGGAGCTGTTTTTT,CASSVSLVFGTPRRTNTGELFF
TRBJ2-7,NA,NA,TRBV2,TGTGCCAGCCGCGGGGAGGCCCTCTCCTACGAGCAGTACTTC,CASRGEALSYEQYF
TRBJ1-5,NA,once,TRBV9,TGTGCCAGCAGCCCCCATTTGGAGAGCAATCAGCCCCAGCATTTT,CASSPHLESNQPQHF
TRBJ1-2,NA,few,TRBV30,TGTGCCTGGAGTAGCGACTCGGCCGGAGGTGGCTACACCTTC,CAWSSDSAGGGYTF
TRBJ2-1,TRBD2,NA,TRBV6-4,TGTGCCAGCAGTGATGGGACTAGCGGGAATGAGCAGTTCTTC,CASSDGTSGNEQFF
TRBJ1-2,TRBD1,NA,TRBV19,TGTGCCAGTAGTCCCGAGACAGGGTCCCTTTCAGATGGCTACACCTTC,CASSPETGSLSDGYTF
TRBJ2-3,TRBD2,NA,TRBV11-2,TGTGCCAGCAGCTTGACGTTAGCGGGGGGGCGGACAGATACGCAGTATTTT,CASSLTLAGGRTDTQYF
TRBJ2-1,TRBD2,NA,TRBV5-4,TGTGCCAGCAGCTCGCTAGCGGGGGGGCTCGCTGAGCAGTTCTTC,CASSSLAGGLAEQFF
TRBJ2-1,TRBD1,NA,TRBV19,TGTGCCAGTAGCGGGGACAGGGGGCAAGACAATGAGCAGTTCTTC,CASSGDRGQDNEQFF
TRBJ1-1,NA,NA,TRBV6-6,TGTGCCAGCAGTTACGGTTTGGGGACTGAAGCTTTCTTT,CASSYGLGTEAFF
TRBJ1-5,NA,NA,TRBV28,TGTGCCAGCAGTTTATTGGGGGATCAGCCCCAGCATTTT,CASSLLGDQPQHF
TRBJ1-2,NA,few,TRBV19,TGTGCCAGTACCCCCGGACAAGGCTATGGCTACACCTTC,CASTPGQGYGYTF
TRBJ1-1,TRBD1,NA,TRBV9,TGTGCCAGCAGCGTAGCTGGGACAGGGGTTGAAGCTTTCTTT,CASSVAGTGVEAFF
TRBJ2-7,TRBD1,NA,TRBV6-8,TGTGCCAGCAGTCCCCGGGACAGGGGGCTAGCGGGACACGAGCAGTACTTC,CASSPRDRGLAGHEQYF
TRBJ2-1,NA,NA,TRBV29-1,TGCAGCGTCGTTCCCGGGGGTCACTCCTACAATGAGCAGTTCTTC,CSVVPGGHSYNEQFF
TRBJ2-1,NA,few,TRBV6-5,TGTGCCAGCAGCTACACACTATACAATGAGCAGTTCTTC,CASSYTLYNEQFF
TRBJ2-1,TRBD2,NA,TRBV13,TGTGCCAGCAGCTTTTGGACTAGCGGGAACAATGAGCAGTTCTTC,CASSFWTSGNNEQFF
TRBJ2-1,TRBD2,NA,TRBV6-1,TGTGCCAGCAGTGAACGGGCAAGCGGGATTTACAATGAGCAGTTCTTC,CASSERASGIYNEQFF
TRBJ1-1,NA,NA,TRBV7-3,TGTGCCAGCAGCTTAAAAGGGGCAACTGAAGCTTTCTTT,CASSLKGATEAFF
TRBJ1-5,NA,medium-sized,TRBV30,TGTGCCTGGAACCATGCTCAGGGAGTTTATCAGCCCCAGCATTTT,CAWNHAQGVYQPQHF